The clone carrying this T cell receptor beta chain was recorded at least ten times. Its antigen is unidentified. This record belongs to a study of T cells in Graves' hyperthyroidism and ophthalmopathy. TCR beta CDR3 regions were amplified from RNA. A first-round RT-PCR of the TCR CDR3 used the HTBI primer set. TCRdb itself ran the multiplex PCR reads through MiXCR, one entry per CDR3 protein. The sample has around 520,000 distinct CDR3 sequences; around 15% are singletons. Findings of the study overall: Also found in blood were most expanded thyroid clonotypes above 0.001.

Germline V CDR1 and CDR2: MDHEN, SYDVKM. The CDR3 is 15 residues long. The germline V and J ends were trimmed by 5 bases and 3 bases, with 14 bases remaining between them. V gene TRBV28 combines with J gene TRBJ2-4; possible D gene TRBD1, 6 bases. The specimen sequenced was blood. This receptor was taken from a woman in her thirties or forties with Graves' hyperthyroidism. The CDR3 coding sequence is TGTGCCAGCAGTACCCTCCAGGGGTTCAAAAACATTCAGTACTTC. It encodes CASSTLQGFKNIQYF. The full variable domain, completed using reference TRBV28 and TRBJ2-4, is DVKVTQSSRYLVKRTGEKVFLECVQDMDHENMFWYRQDPGLGLRLIYFSYDVKMKEKGDIPEGYSVSREKKERFSLILESASTNQTSMYLCASSTLQGFKNIQYFGAGTRLSVL.